What follows describes a single T cell receptor (beta chain). The clone's antigen remains unknown. No base quality information exists; no much larger clone differs at one position. This specimen belongs to a study of blood T cell repertoires in COVID-19 (dated by TCRdb to 2020 to 2021). With regard to the full study: The collaborator samples originated in the United States, Italy and Spain and spanned the acute and convalescent phases of COVID-19. Sample metadata almost always included a de-identified subject ID, COVID-19 status, age in years and sex. The material from the prospective study consisted of cDNA or gDNA derived from T cells, B-cell-depleted T cells, or PBMCs. The dataset comprised deeply sampled blood TCRbeta repertoires from subjects exposed to, actively infected with, or recovered from COVID-19. A freely available public database, intended as a resource for researchers studying the immune response to SARS-CoV-2, is where the repertoires were released. Where HLA class I and class II types were available, the types were taken from metadata supplied by the sample provider, not from assay-based typing. Samples came from the ongoing ImmuneRACE study (first 160 participants) plus 1,254 subjects from 6 global collaborators. What the study reported, not specific to this receptor: The quantity of clinical and demographic metadata differed by source and by participant and was supplied without curation.

TCRbeta CDR3 regions were amplified from genomic DNA by means of the immunoSEQ Assay, a bias-controlled multiplex PCR. In the paper's pipeline: The number of nucleated cells in each sample was estimated by amplification of reference gene primers within the assay. To quantify the absolute abundance of each unique TCRbeta CDR3 rearrangement, sequence reads were collapsed and filtered. For each sample, productive Simpson clonality was calculated as the square root of Simpson's diversity index over productive rearrangements. Entries here come from immuneACCESS through TCRdb and include only in-frame sequences with V and J called. Some clones fail to appear in such tables; in the studies checked, an unresolved V gene covers under half of the shortfall, and the cause of the remainder is unknown. The D gene and trimming were derived from the DNA, and the V and J assignments and clone size from that table. The sample yields about 210,000 clones; roughly 80% were counted once. The ten largest clones capture roughly a tenth of the sample.

In Seattle, one collaborating source enrolled patients while the infection was active and tracked those patients longitudinally over the course of disease. Each collaborating institution followed its own protocols to collect whole blood in K2EDTA tubes. Collaborator samples were shipped for TCRbeta analysis as frozen whole blood, isolated PBMCs, or DNA extracted from either sample type. Germline trimming: 5 bases from V, 4 bases from J; junction bases outside gene matches: 4. Per the germline V gene, SGHTA is the CDR1 and FQGNSA is the CDR2. The CDR3 numbers 15 residues from cysteine through phenylalanine. The read is trimmed to its CDR3 DNA, 45 bases read in frame from base 1.

Recombination connected TRBV7-2 to TRBJ2-1, and 11 bases in between align with TRBD2. The specimen was peripheral blood. This TCR was sampled from a woman of 80 years or more with COVID-19, enrolled during active disease. The CDR3 protein is CASSLSGGGYNEQFF. The DNA sequence is given as TGTGCCAGCAGCCTTAGCGGGGGGGGTTACAATGAGCAGTTCTTC.